This TCR beta chain derives from a study of T cell repertoires in cytomegalovirus infection. Turning to the study itself: CMV infection together with matching HLA type was indicated by public TCR beta signatures.

The sample holds many counts of this clonotype. Its antigen is unknown. TCRdb used MiXCR to reprocess the reads, holding one entry per CDR3 protein. In the table there are about 310,000 distinct CDR3 sequences, roughly 25% of which are singletons. Trimming cost V 4 bases and J 2 bases; bases outside gene matches: 3. The CDR3 length is 14 residues. Germline V lookup: CDR1 SGHAT, CDR2 FQNNGV. The receptor was isolated from a human donor in good health (CMV status not recorded). Some clones in this sample may be carry-over from other donors' samples. The sequencing here drew on cultured PBMCs, taken from culture after CMV antigen stimulation. The J gene is TRBJ2-3, the V gene TRBV11-2, with 7 nucleotides matching TRBD1. The CDR3 protein is CASSYRGDTDTQYF. DNA for the CDR3: TGTGCCAGCAGCTACAGGGGAGACACAGATACGCAGTATTTT.